This TCR beta chain stems from a study of blood T cell repertoires in COVID-19. The CDR3 runs 15 residues. The germline V gene has CDR1 SGDLS and CDR2 YYNGEE. V shed 3 bases and J shed 6 bases, with 18 bases lying between them. Measured with immunoSEQ multiplex PCR; TCRdb has only the in-frame clones, and not every one. The table shows about 260,000 clones, with about 90% occurring only once. The receptor's source is a man between 50 and 59 years old who had been exposed to COVID-19. This chain connects TRBV9 to TRBJ1-1; D is unresolved. Sample: PBMCs or T cells enriched from blood (not recorded which). CDR3 amino acids: CASSALGGRSAEAFF. CDR3 nucleotides: TGTGCCAGCAGCGCTCTCGGAGGTCGTTCCGCTGAAGCTTTCTTT.